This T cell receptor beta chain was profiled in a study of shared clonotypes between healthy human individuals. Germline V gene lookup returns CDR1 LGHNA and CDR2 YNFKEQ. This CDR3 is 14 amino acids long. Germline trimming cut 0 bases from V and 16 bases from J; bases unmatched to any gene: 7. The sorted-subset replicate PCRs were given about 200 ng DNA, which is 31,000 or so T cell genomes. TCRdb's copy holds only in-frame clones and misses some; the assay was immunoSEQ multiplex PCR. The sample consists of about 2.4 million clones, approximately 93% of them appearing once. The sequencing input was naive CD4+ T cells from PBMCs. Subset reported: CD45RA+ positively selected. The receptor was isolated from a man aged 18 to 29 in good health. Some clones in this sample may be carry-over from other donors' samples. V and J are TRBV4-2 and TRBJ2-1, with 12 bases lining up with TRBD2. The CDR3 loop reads CASSQDWASGRVFF. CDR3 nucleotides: TGTGCCAGCAGCCAAGATTGGGCTAGCGGGAGGGTTTTCTTC.